The T cell receptor (beta chain) described here comes from a study of Ad26.COV2.S vaccination and SARS-CoV-2 variants. Study conclusions and caveats: The analyses of TCR breadth and depth may have understated the size of total T cell responses. The placebo group had lower spike-specific TCR breadth than the vaccine recipients did.

The table came from immunoSEQ multiplex PCR; TCRdb's copy has only in-frame clones and leaves some out. The top ten clones hold approximately 5% of a sample with 380,000 or so clones, 75% to 90% of them seen once. Specified treatment: some 20 received Ad26.COV2.S at low or high dose, single or two shots; several received placebo; per-sample allocation not given. The samples were gathered on day 63 after the first injection of vaccine or placebo. Vaccine was an Ad26 vector expressing Wuhan-strain SARS-CoV-2 spike. Trimming cost V 1 base and J 6 bases, with 13 bases left between them. The CDR3 consists of 16 residues. The V gene's germline CDR1 is LGHNA and CDR2 YSLEER. Comments on this clone: Its matching antigen is unknown.

The TCR comes from a person aged 18-65 years who received the Ad26.COV2.S COVID-19 vaccine or a placebo. Sequencing used peripheral blood, obtained in a trial of Ad26.COV2.S vaccine versus placebo. The V gene is TRBV4-3, the J gene TRBJ1-6; D not certain. CDR3 sequence reads: CASSQGSAASNSPLHF. For the CDR3, the DNA is TGCGCCAGCAGCCAAGGTTCGGCAGCAAGTAATTCACCCCTCCACTTT.